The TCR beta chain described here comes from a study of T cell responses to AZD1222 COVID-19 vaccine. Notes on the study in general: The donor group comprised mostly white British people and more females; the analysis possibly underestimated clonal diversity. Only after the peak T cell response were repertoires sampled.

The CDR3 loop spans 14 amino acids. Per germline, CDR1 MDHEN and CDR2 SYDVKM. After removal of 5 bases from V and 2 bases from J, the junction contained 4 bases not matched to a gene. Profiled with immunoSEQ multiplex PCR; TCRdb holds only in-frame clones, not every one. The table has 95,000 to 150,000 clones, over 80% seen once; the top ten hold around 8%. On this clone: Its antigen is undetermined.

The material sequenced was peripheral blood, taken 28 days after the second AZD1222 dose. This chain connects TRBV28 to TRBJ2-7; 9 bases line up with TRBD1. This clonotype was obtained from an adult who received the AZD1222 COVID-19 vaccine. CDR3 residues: CASSTGTGTYEQYF. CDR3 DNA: TGTGCCAGCAGTACCGGGACAGGGACCTACGAGCAGTACTTC. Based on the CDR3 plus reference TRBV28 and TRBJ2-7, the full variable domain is DVKVTQSSRYLVKRTGEKVFLECVQDMDHENMFWYRQDPGLGLRLIYFSYDVKMKEKGDIPEGYSVSREKKERFSLILESASTNQTSMYLCASSTGTGTYEQYFGPGTRLTVT.